This T cell receptor (beta chain) was identified during a study of cytomegalovirus exposure and HLA in healthy donors. Findings of the study overall: As was reported, the classifier diagnosed cytomegalovirus status with high specificity and sensitivity. The TCR clusters that emerged in the first cohort tended, a later analysis found, to co-occur in the approximately 130 validation repertoires.

TCRdb's table, derived via immunoSEQ multiplex PCR, lists solely in-frame clones and lacks some. The repertoire includes tens of thousands of clones, roughly 96% of them detected once, and roughly 2.3% sits in the top ten. This clone was detected only once. Antigen unknown. Material for sequencing was PBMCs. This clonotype was obtained from a man aged 18 to 29 in good health and CMV-seronegative.

Written as DNA, the CDR3 is TGCGCCAGCAGCTATGTACCGACAGGGTCGGAGACCCAGTACTTC. Translated, it gives CASSYVPTGSETQYF. The V and J genes are TRBV5-1 and TRBJ2-5; 7 nucleotides line up with TRBD1. V dropped 3 bases and J dropped 5; count of bases not matched to a gene: 10. Per the germline V gene, CDR1 is SGHRS and CDR2 is YFSETQ. This CDR3 spans 15 amino acids.